This T cell receptor (beta chain) is from a study of a mutant IDH1 vaccine in newly diagnosed glioma. The wider study: Patients began vaccination 4-6 weeks after radiotherapy alone, or with temozolomide cycles.

This CDR3 has 15 amino acids. Between the trimmed V and J ends, which lost 4 bases and 2 bases, there was a span of 16 bases. Germline CDR1 SGHRS, CDR2 YFSETQ. In regard to this clone: No antigen is known for it.

As to time point: week 11, during vaccination. The content of each vaccine dose was 300 ug of mutant IDH1 20-mer peptide, and topical imiquimod accompanied it. Data came from immunoSEQ multiplex PCR; TCRdb stores just in-frame clones and leaves some out. The profile covers some 120,000 clones, with 80% appearing a single time and 4.5% to 7% taken by the ten largest. J is TRBJ2-7 and V is TRBV5-1; no firm D call. This TCR was sampled from a man aged 35 to 55 with glioma. This material consisted of PBMCs, taken from a glioma patient whose treatment included an IDH1 peptide vaccine. CDR3 region: CASSPSVMSPYEQYF. Here the CDR3 DNA reads TGCGCCAGCAGCCCCTCAGTCATGTCCCCCTACGAGCAGTACTTC. The variable domain in full, completed from reference TRBV5-1 and TRBJ2-7, reads KAGVTQTPRYLIKTRGQQVTLSCSPISGHRSVSWYQQTPGQGLQFLFEYFSETQRNKGNFPGRFSGRQFSNSRSEMNVSTLELGDSALYLCASSPSVMSPYEQYFGPGTRLTVT.